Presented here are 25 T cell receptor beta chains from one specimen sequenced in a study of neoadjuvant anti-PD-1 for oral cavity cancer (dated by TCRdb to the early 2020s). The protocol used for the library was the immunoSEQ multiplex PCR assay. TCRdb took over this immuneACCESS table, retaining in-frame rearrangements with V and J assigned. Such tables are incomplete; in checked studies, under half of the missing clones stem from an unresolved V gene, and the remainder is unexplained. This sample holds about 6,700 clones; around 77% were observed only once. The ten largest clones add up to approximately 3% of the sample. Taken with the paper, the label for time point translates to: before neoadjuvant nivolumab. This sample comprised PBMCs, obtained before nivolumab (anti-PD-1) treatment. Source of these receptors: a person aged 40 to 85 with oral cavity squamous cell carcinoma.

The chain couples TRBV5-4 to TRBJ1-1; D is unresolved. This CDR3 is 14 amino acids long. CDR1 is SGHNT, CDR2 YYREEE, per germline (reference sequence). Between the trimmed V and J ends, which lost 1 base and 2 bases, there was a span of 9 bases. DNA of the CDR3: TGTGCCAGCAGCTTGAGGCAGGTAAACACTGAAGCTTTCTTT. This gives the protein CASSLRQVNTEAFF.

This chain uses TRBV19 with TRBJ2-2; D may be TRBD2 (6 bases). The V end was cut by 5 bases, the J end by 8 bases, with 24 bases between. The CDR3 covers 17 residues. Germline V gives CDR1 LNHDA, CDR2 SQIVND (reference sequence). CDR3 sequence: CASSPQHPSTAGGELFF. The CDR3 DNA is TGTGCCAGTAGTCCCCAGCACCCCTCTACTGCGGGGGGGGAGCTGTTTTTT.

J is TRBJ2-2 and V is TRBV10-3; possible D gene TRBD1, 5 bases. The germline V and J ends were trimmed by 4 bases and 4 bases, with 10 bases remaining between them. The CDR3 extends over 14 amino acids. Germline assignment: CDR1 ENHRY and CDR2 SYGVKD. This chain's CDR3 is CAISGSGATGELFF. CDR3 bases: TGTGCCATCAGTGGGTCTGGGGCCACCGGGGAGCTGTTTTTT.

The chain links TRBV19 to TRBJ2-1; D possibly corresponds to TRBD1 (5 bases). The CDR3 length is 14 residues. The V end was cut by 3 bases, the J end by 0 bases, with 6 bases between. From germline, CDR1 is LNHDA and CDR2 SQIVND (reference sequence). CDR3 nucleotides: TGTGCCAGTAGTATGGACACCTCCTACAATGAGCAGTTCTTC. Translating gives CASSMDTSYNEQFF.

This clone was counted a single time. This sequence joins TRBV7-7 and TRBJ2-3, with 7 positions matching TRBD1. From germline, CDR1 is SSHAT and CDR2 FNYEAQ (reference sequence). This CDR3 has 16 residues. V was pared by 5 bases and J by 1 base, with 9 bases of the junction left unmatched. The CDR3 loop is CASSPTGVAGTDTQYF. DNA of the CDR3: TGTGCCAGCAGCCCTACAGGGGTTGCGGGCACAGATACGCAGTATTTT.

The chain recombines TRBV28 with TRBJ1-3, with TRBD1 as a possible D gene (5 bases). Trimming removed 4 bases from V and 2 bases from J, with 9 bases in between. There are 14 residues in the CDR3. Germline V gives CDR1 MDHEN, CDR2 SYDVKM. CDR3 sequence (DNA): TGTGCCAGCAGTTCCTCGGGGGCTGGAAACACCATATATTTT. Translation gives CASSSSGAGNTIYF.

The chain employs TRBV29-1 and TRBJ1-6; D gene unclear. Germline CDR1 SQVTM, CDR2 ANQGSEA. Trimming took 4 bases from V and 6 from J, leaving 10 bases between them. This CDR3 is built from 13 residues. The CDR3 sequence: CSVGSGSNSPLHF. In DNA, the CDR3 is TGCAGCGTTGGATCTGGCTCTAATTCACCCCTCCACTTT.

The CDR3 loop is CASSLQSLPGRYGNTIYF. CDR3 bases: TGTGCCAGCAGCTTGCAGTCGTTGCCCGGCAGATATGGAAACACCATATATTTT. The V gene is TRBV5-6, the J gene TRBJ1-3; D is uncertain. Trimming took 1 base from V and 3 from J, leaving 20 bases between them. The CDR3 is made up of 18 amino acids. CDR1 is SGHDT and CDR2 is YYEEEE in the germline V gene.

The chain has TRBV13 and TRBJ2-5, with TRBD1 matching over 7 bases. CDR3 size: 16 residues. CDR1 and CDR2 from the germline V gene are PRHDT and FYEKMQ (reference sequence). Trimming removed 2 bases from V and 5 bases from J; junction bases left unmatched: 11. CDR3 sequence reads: CASSLTRDRVWETQYF. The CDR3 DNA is TGTGCCAGCAGCTTAACCCGAGACAGGGTTTGGGAGACCCAGTACTTC.

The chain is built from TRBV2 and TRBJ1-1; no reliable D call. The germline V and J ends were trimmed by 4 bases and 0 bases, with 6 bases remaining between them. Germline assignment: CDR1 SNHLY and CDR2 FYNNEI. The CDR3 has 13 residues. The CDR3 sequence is CASSGVLNTEAFF. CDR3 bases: TGTGCCAGCAGTGGGGTCCTGAACACTGAAGCTTTCTTT. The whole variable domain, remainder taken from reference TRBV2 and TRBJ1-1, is EPEVTQTPSHQVTQMGQEVILRCVPISNHLYFYWYRQILGQKVEFLVSFYNNEISEKSEIFDDQFSVERPDGSNFTLKIRSTKLEDSAMYFCASSGVLNTEAFFGQGTRLTVV.

CDR3 sequence reads: CASSSTWGSTEAFF. The CDR3 DNA is TGTGCCAGTAGTTCCACCTGGGGGAGTACTGAAGCTTTCTTT. The chain couples TRBV19 to TRBJ1-1, with D maybe TRBD1 (5 bases). This CDR3 region has 14 residues. From germline, CDR1 is LNHDA and CDR2 SQIVND (reference sequence). With 5 bases removed from V and 5 bases from J, the gap between germline ends came to 15 bases.

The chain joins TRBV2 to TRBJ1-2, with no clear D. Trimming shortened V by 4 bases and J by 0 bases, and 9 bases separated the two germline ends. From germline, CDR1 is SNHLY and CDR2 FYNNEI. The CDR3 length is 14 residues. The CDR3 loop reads CASSGRRSNYGYTF. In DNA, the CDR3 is TGTGCCAGCAGTGGCAGACGCTCTAACTATGGCTACACCTTC.

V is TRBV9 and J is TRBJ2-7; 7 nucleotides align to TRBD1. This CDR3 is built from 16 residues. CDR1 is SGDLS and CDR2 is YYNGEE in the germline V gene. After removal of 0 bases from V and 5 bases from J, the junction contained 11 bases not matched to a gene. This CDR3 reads CASSVDPGTVVDEQYF. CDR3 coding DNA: TGTGCCAGCAGCGTAGACCCCGGGACAGTTGTCGACGAGCAGTACTTC.

CDR3 bases: TGTGCCAGCAGCGTAGCTGGGGCCGGCAATGAGCAGTTCTTC. This translates into CASSVAGAGNEQFF. The chain is built from TRBV9 and TRBJ2-1; maybe TRBD1 (5 bases). V was trimmed by 0 bases and J by 6 bases, leaving 10 bases between them. The CDR3 contains 14 residues. The germline CDR1 and CDR2 sequences are SGDLS and YYNGEE.

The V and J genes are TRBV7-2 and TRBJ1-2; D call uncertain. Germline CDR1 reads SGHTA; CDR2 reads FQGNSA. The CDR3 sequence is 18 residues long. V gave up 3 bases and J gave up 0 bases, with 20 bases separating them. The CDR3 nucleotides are TGTGCCAGCAGCTTCTACTTTGCGGAGGAGTTAGCTAACTATGGCTACACCTTC. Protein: CASSFYFAEELANYGYTF.

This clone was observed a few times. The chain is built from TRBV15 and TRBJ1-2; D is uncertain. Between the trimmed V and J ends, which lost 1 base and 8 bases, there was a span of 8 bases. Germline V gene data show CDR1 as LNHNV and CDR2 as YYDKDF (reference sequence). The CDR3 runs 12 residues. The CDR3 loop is CATSRAPYGYTF. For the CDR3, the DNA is TGTGCCACCAGCAGAGCTCCGTACGGCTACACCTTC.

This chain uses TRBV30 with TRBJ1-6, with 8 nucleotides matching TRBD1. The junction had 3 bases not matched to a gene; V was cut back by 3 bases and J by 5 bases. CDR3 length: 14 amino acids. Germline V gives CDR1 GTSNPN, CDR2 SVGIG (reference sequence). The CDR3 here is CAWSMGQDNSPLHF. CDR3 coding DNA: TGTGCCTGGAGCATGGGACAGGATAATTCACCCCTCCACTTT.

The CDR3: CASSISGGLQETQYF. The CDR3 nucleotides read TGCGCCAGCAGCATTAGCGGGGGGCTTCAAGAGACCCAGTACTTC. The V call is TRBV4-3, the J call TRBJ2-5, with 10 positions matching TRBD2. This CDR3 region has 15 residues. V dropped 5 bases and J dropped 2; count of bases not matched to a gene: 5. Germline-derived CDR1 and CDR2 are LGHNA and YSLEER.

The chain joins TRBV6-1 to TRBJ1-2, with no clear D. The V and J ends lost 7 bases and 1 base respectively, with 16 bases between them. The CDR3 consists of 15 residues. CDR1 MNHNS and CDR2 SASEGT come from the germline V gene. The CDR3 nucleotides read TGTGCCAGCACCCCCAGTGGTCAGATTAACTATGGCTACACCTTC. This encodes CASTPSGQINYGYTF.

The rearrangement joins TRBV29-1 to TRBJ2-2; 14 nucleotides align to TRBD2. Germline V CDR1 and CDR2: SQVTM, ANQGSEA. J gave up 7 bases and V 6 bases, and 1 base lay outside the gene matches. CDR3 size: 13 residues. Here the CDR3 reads CSVGLAGVGELFF. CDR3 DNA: TGCAGCGTGGGACTAGCGGGGGTCGGGGAGCTGTTTTTT.

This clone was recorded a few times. The CDR3 is CASSEQWGPNYGYTF. DNA for the CDR3: TGTGCCAGCAGTGAACAATGGGGTCCGAACTATGGCTACACCTTC. The chain employs TRBV6-1 and TRBJ1-2; D remains unclear. The length of the CDR3 is 15 residues. The germline CDR1 and CDR2 sequences are MNHNS and SASEGT. The germline V and J ends were trimmed by 2 bases and 2 bases, with 12 bases remaining between them.

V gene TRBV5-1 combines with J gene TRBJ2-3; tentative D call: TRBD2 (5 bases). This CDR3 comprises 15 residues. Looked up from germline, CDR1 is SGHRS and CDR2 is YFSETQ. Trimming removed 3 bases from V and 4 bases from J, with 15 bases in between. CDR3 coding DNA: TGCGCCAGCAGCTACGTCGGGGTGGTCGCAGATACGCAGTATTTT. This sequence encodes CASSYVGVVADTQYF.

The CDR3 DNA reads TGTGCCAGCAAGGTGGCGTGGGGAAGCTCCTACGAGCAGTACTTC. Amino acid sequence: CASKVAWGSSYEQYF. The chain is built from TRBV7-2 and TRBJ2-7; D unclear. Germline lookup yields CDR1 SGHTA and CDR2 FQGNSA. The CDR3 has 15 residues. V was trimmed by 7 bases and J by 0 bases, leaving 16 bases between them.

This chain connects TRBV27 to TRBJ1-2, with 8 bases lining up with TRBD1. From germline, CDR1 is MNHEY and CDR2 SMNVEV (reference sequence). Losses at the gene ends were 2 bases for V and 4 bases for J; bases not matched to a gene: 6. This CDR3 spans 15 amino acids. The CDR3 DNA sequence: TGTGCCAGCAGTTTAGGGGATGACAGGGGCTATGGCTACACCTTC. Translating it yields CASSLGDDRGYGYTF.

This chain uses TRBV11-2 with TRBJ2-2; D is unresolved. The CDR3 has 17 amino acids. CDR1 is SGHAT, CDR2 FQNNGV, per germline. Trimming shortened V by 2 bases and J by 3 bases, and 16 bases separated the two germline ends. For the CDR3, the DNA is TGTGCCAGCAGCTTATTCCTCATTTCTGTCGACACCGGGGAGCTGTTTTTT. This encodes CASSLFLISVDTGELFF. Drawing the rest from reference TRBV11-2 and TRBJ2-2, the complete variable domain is EAGVAQSPRYKIIEKRQSVAFWCNPISGHATLYWYQQILGQGPKLLIQFQNNGVVDDSQLPKDRFSAERLKGVDSTLKIQPAKLEDSAVYLCASSLFLISVDTGELFFGEGSRLTVL.